Listed below are T cell receptor beta chains from one sample, sequenced in a study of cytomegalovirus exposure and HLA in healthy donors. Only in-frame clones appear in the TCRdb table, and some are missing; sequencing was by immunoSEQ multiplex PCR. The sample records roughly 92,000 clones, about four fifths being singletons. The sequenced sample consisted of PBMCs. These receptors were taken from a man in his fifties or sixties in good health and CMV-seropositive. CDR3s include the opening cysteine and the closing phenylalanine or tryptophan. Fields, in order: V gene, CDR3 protein.

TRBV5-1 CASSLTGAGRGVVYEQYF
TRBV7-9 CASSLGGSVTF
TRBV27 CASRGGLAGLYEQYF
TRBV6-5 CASTRRGAYYGYTF
TRBV7-8 CASSLRDRGTDTQYF
TRBV9 CASSVEKGTGELFF
TRBV30 CAWTSGQETQYF
TRBV6-1 CASRREGLYYGYTF
TRBV11-2 CASSLLRNRALEEQYF
TRBV30 CALGNKAGDRGDTQYF
TRBV7-2 CASSPDGGMNTEAFF
TRBV6-4 CASSDSNAYRYNEQFF
TRBV30 CAWRSYTDTQYF
TRBV5-1 CASSLGPGGQGSPLHF
TRBV7-3 CASSFALAGGYNEQFF
TRBV5-1 CASSLSAGTSRNEQFF
TRBV7-2 CASSPSWALAKNIQYF
TRBV30 CAYSLSGANGLTF
TRBV28 CASSFPGESYTQYF
TRBV6-1 CASSVTGHLNTEAFF
TRBV11-2 CASSPSGRLSHEQFF
TRBV7-8 CASSPRGYYGYTF
TRBV18 CASSENRQGREGYTF
TRBV19 CASSIGATLRYGYTF
TRBV5-8 CASSLSPGATDTQYF
TRBV10-3 CAISEHRDRSSGANVLTF
TRBV7-8 CASSAGTGGNQPQHF
TRBV7-9 CASSSMTGRGAYEQYF
TRBV7-9 CASSIAEGGSITGELFF
TRBV6-5 CASSRTGVGYAF
TRBV11-2 CASSQNPRNSPLHF
TRBV27 CASSFRGLTRQPQHF
TRBV6-1 CASGGGSNEKLFF
TRBV29-1 CSVGGTGFEKLFF
TRBV18 CASTGQPNTEAFF
TRBV7-9 CASSFGQGLRGYTF
TRBV27 CASSLMGGTYNEQFF
TRBV30 CAWSKGPSGEQAFF
TRBV5-5 CASSLLGQGGTEAFF
TRBV11-3 CASSQEPTSYEQYF
TRBV27 CASRQLAGVGELFF